One sample yielded the 2 T cell receptor beta chains listed below, sequenced in a study of response to subunit inactivated influenza vaccine. TCRdb independently ran MiXCR on the RT-PCR reads; one entry per CDR3 protein. The sample records some 150,000 distinct CDR3 sequences, around 12% being singletons. This sample also belongs to another study, concerning T cells expressing NK-cell markers. As that report states: The cDNA for TCR beta came from 5'RACE template switching with UMIs.

Sample: CD8+ T cells sorted from PBMCs, taken 11 to 12 days after vaccination. The receptors come from a man aged 50 to 60 who received an inactivated influenza vaccine.

This chain connects TRBV27 to TRBJ2-5; the D is unclear. The CDR3 is 15 residues long. V was pared by 2 bases and J by 1 base, with 11 bases between. CDR1 and CDR2 (germline): MNHEY, SMNVEV (reference sequence). The CDR3 region has the DNA TGTGCCAGCAGTTTAGGGCTAGTAAGCCAAGAGACCCAGTACTTC. This encodes CASSLGLVSQETQYF.

This clonotype appeared a few times. CDR3 DNA: TGTGCCAGCAGCTTGATCCAGGGAGAGTACGAGCAGTACTTC. Its protein is CASSLIQGEYEQYF. The chain uses TRBV5-4 and TRBJ2-7; D might be TRBD1 or TRBD2, each matching 5 bases. This CDR3 is built from 14 residues. V lost 1 base to trimming and J lost 4 bases, with 12 bases between them. Germline loops: CDR1 SGHNT, CDR2 YYREEE (reference sequence). Using reference TRBV5-4 and TRBJ2-7 for the parts outside the CDR3, the full variable domain is ETGVTQSPTHLIKTRGQQVTLRCSSQSGHNTVSWYQQALGQGPQFIFQYYREEENGRGNFPPRFSGLQFPNYSSELNVNALELDDSALYLCASSLIQGEYEQYFGPGTRLTVT.